This T cell receptor beta chain was sequenced in a study of T cell repertoires in cytomegalovirus infection. Study-level information: Used in the study were CMV epitopes, some recently identified and HLA-C-restricted, others well-studied and HLA-B-restricted. Both CMV infection and a matching HLA type were indicated by public TCR beta signatures. Study observations and caveats: Cumulative frequency of public TCR beta families picked out carriers of CMV plus the relevant HLA. HLA-C-restricted CMV clonotypes gave the most frequent clonotype in two of eight donors.

TCRdb reanalysed the reads using MiXCR and keeps one entry per CDR3 protein. The sample has about 830,000 distinct CDR3 sequences, 32% seen once. CDR3 length: 13 amino acids. To note about this clonotype: As yet, its antigen is unknown.

The rearrangement joins TRBV12-3 or TRBV12-4 to TRBJ2-7; 7 bases agree with TRBD1. Sequencing was performed on cultured CD8+ T cells from PBMCs, taken from culture after CMV antigen stimulation. The clonotype comes from a human donor in good health (CMV status not recorded). Some clones in this sample may be carry-over from other donors' samples. The CDR3 DNA follows: TGTGCCAACAGTTTGGGCAGGGGGAACGAGCAGTACGTC. Translation: CANSLGRGNEQYV.